This is a list of T cell receptor beta chains from one sample in a study of T cell changes during pregnancy in multiple sclerosis. Profiled with immunoSEQ multiplex PCR; TCRdb holds only in-frame clones, not every one. This sample yields more than 55,000 clones, of which approximately 91% are seen a single time; 1.3% belongs to the top ten. Sequenced here: peripheral blood, sampled in the second trimester of pregnancy. The receptor set was obtained from a female donor with multiple sclerosis, enrolled in a pregnancy study. Each CDR3 is given with its conserved first and last residue. Fields, in order: V gene, clone size, D gene, CDR3 length, J gene, CDR3 DNA, CDR3 protein. A D gene is named only where the DNA matches it firmly. The size entry is marked missing in some rows and otherwise reads once, few, many or a size class.

TRBV11-2	-	-	13	TRBJ1-1	TGTGCCAGCAGCTCCCGACAGGAAGAAGAAGCTTTCTTT	CASSSRQEEEAFF
TRBV5-1	-	-	12	TRBJ2-7	TGCGCCAGCAGCCAACAGGGTGATGAGCAGTACTTC	CASSQQGDEQYF
TRBV19	-	-	18	TRBJ1-2	TGTGCCAGTAGTATAGCCGCTTTATTCGGGGTAGGAGACTATGGCTACACCTTC	CASSIAALFGVGDYGYTF
TRBV7-2	-	-	15	TRBJ2-5	TGTGCCAGCAGACACCCGGCTACAGCTCAAGAGACCCAGTACTTC	CASRHPATAQETQYF
TRBV28	-	-	12	TRBJ2-7	TGTGCCAGTCAGGACAGTTTTTACGAGCAGTACTTC	CASQDSFYEQYF
TRBV9	-	TRBD1	15	TRBJ2-1	TGTGCCAGCAGCGCACAGGGGGCCCTATACAATGAGCAGTTCTTC	CASSAQGALYNEQFF
TRBV7-8	-	-	15	TRBJ2-3	TGTGCCAGCAGCGCCCCGGGACTTCAGACAGATACGCAGTATTTT	CASSAPGLQTDTQYF
TRBV6-5	-	-	14	TRBJ1-2	TGTGCCAGCAGTTACCTCGACAGTTACTATGGCTACACCTTC	CASSYLDSYYGYTF
TRBV6-5	once	-	13	TRBJ1-2	TGTGCCAGCAGACCCGGACAGAACTATGGCTACACCTTC	CASRPGQNYGYTF
TRBV6-5	-	TRBD2	13	TRBJ2-7	TGTGCCACTTCAGCGGGGGTTAGGTACGAGCAGTACTTC	CATSAGVRYEQYF
TRBV5-6	-	-	13	TRBJ1-2	TGTGCCAGCAGCTTGGGGGTTCAGGGAGGCTACACCTTC	CASSLGVQGGYTF
TRBV7-9	once	TRBD1	14	TRBJ2-4	TGTGCCAGCAGCCCGGGACAGGTAGTTTACATTCAGTACTTC	CASSPGQVVYIQYF
TRBV27	-	-	16	TRBJ1-6	TGTGCCAGCAGTTACTCGTGGGCCGATAAGAATTCACCCCTCCACTTT	CASSYSWADKNSPLHF
TRBV5-6	-	-	16	TRBJ1-6	TGTGCCAGCAGCGGGCAGGGTGGGATTTTTCATTCACCCCTCCACTTT	CASSGQGGIFHSPLHF
TRBV5-1	-	-	16	TRBJ1-2	TGCGCCAGCAGCCCTCAGGGCGCGAATTCTAACTATGGCTACACCTTC	CASSPQGANSNYGYTF
TRBV9	few	-	15	TRBJ1-2	TGTGCCAGCAGCGTAGCAGGGGCTACTAGCTATGGCTACACCTTC	CASSVAGATSYGYTF
TRBV11-2	-	-	17	TRBJ2-3	TGTGCCAGCAGTTCGTACAGGGAGATATTAAGGACAGATACGCAGTATTTT	CASSSYREILRTDTQYF
TRBV29-1	-	TRBD1	17	TRBJ2-7	TGCAGCGTTGTCCTCCGGGACAGGGGGATCCCTAACTACGAGCAGTACTTC	CSVVLRDRGIPNYEQYF
TRBV9	-	-	14	TRBJ1-1	TGTGCCAGCAGCCCCACGAGGGTAGACACTGAAGCTTTCTTT	CASSPTRVDTEAFF
TRBV18	-	-	15	TRBJ1-2	TGTGCCAGCTCACCTGGTGGAGGGGCGAGCTATGGCTACACCTTC	CASSPGGGASYGYTF
TRBV30	-	TRBD1	12	TRBJ2-7	TGTGCCGGAGACAGGGGGGATTACGAGCAGTACTTC	CAGDRGDYEQYF
TRBV19	-	-	14	TRBJ1-4	TGTGCCAGTGACCGAGGGAGAGAGAATGAAAAACTGTTTTTT	CASDRGRENEKLFF
TRBV6-1	-	-	12	TRBJ2-5	TGTGCCAGCAGTGAAGTCGGGGAGACCCAGTACTTC	CASSEVGETQYF
TRBV5-5	-	TRBD1	16	TRBJ1-1	TGTGCCAGCATCAACCACCCAACAGGGGTCGGTACTGAAGCTTTCTTT	CASINHPTGVGTEAFF
TRBV5-8	-	-	14	TRBJ1-2	TGTGCCAGCAGCCCACTCCCAGGGGTCTATGGCTACACCTTC	CASSPLPGVYGYTF
TRBV13	-	TRBD2	15	TRBJ2-1	TGTGCCAGCAGCTTACCGGGGGGGCCTGGAAATGAGCAGTTCTTC	CASSLPGGPGNEQFF
TRBV2	-	TRBD1	14	TRBJ1-1	TGTGCCAGCAAGACAGGGGGGATGAACACTGAAGCCTTCTTT	CASKTGGMNTEAFF
TRBV5-1	-	-	14	TRBJ2-7	TGCGCCAGCAGCTTCGGGGTCGACGGCTACGAGCAGTACTTC	CASSFGVDGYEQYF
TRBV28	-	TRBD1	16	TRBJ2-1	TGTGCCAGCAGTGGGTTCGGACAGGGGGCTTCAGGTGAGCAGTTCTTC	CASSGFGQGASGEQFF
TRBV4-3	-	-	18	TRBJ1-3	TGCGCCAGCAGCCACACCACCGGGGGGTACTACTCTGGAAACACCATATATTTT	CASSHTTGGYYSGNTIYF
TRBV7-8	-	-	13	TRBJ1-1	TGTGCCAGCAGCTTCCAGGGGCACACTGAAGCTTTCTTT	CASSFQGHTEAFF
TRBV4-2	-	TRBD2	17	TRBJ2-3	TGTGCCAGCAGCCAAGAGTTAGCGGGGGGGCGGGCAGATACGCAGTATTTT	CASSQELAGGRADTQYF
TRBV7-2	-	-	16	TRBJ1-3	TGTGCCAGCAGCTTAGGGCCCCCAGGGTCTGGAAACACCATATATTTT	CASSLGPPGSGNTIYF
TRBV5-1	-	-	15	TRBJ2-1	TGCGCCAGCACCGTCTCAGCAGGCTCCTACAATGAGCAGTTCTTC	CASTVSAGSYNEQFF
TRBV27	-	-	14	TRBJ1-5	TGTGCCAGCAGTATCCAGGGCTCGGGTCAGCCCCAGCATTTT	CASSIQGSGQPQHF
TRBV10-3	-	TRBD2	13	TRBJ2-3	TGTGCCGCCGGGGGGGGGACAACAGATACGCAGTATTTT	CAAGGGTTDTQYF
TRBV27	-	-	15	TRBJ1-3	TGTGCCAGCAACTCTGACAGGAACTCTGGAAACACCATATATTTT	CASNSDRNSGNTIYF
TRBV9	-	-	14	TRBJ1-1	TGTGCCAGCAGCGCTGACATCACGAACACTGAAGCTTTCTTT	CASSADITNTEAFF
TRBV27	-	TRBD2	14	TRBJ2-7	TGTGCCAGCAGTTTTCGGGGGGGCCCCTACGAGCAGTACTTC	CASSFRGGPYEQYF
TRBV5-1	-	TRBD1	15	TRBJ1-2	TGCGCCAGCAGCTTATTGGGACAGGGGTCCTATGGCTACACCTTC	CASSLLGQGSYGYTF